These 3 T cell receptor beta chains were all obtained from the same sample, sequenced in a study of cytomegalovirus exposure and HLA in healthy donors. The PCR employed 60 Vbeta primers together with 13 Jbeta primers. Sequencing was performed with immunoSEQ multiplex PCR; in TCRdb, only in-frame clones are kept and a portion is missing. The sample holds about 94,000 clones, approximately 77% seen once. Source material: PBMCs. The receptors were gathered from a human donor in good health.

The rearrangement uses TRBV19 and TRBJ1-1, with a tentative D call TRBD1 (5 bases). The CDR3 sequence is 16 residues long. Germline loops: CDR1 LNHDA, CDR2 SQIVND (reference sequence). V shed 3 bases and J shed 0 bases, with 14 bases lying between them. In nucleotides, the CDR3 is TGTGCCAGTAGTATCAGCGGGGCTGGGTTGAACACTGAAGCTTTCTTT. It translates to CASSISGAGLNTEAFF.

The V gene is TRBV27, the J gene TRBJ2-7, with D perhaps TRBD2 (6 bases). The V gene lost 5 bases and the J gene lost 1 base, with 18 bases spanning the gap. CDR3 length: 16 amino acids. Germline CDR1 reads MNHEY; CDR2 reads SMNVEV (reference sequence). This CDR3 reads CASSPYGVAASYEQYF. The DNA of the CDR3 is TGTGCCAGCAGTCCCTATGGGGTAGCGGCGTCCTACGAGCAGTACTTC.

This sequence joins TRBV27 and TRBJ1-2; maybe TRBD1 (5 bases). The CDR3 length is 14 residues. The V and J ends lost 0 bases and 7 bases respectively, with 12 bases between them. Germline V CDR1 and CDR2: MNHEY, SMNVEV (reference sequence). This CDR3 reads CASSLSGGRFGYTF. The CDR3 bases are TGTGCCAGCAGTTTATCGGGGGGGAGGTTTGGCTACACCTTC.